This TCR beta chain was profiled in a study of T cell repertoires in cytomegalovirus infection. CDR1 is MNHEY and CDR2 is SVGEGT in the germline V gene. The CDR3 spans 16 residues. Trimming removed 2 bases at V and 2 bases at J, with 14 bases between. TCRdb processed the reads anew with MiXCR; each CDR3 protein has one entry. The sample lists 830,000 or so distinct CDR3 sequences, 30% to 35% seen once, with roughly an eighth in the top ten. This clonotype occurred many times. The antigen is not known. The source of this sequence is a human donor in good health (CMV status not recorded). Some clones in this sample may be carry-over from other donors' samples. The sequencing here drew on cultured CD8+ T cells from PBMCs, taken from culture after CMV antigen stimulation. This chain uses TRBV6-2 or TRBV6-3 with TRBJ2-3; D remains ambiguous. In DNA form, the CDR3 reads TGTGCCAGCAGTTACGCTTCAAATCGCGTCACAGATACGCAGTATTTT. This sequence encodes CASSYASNRVTDTQYF.